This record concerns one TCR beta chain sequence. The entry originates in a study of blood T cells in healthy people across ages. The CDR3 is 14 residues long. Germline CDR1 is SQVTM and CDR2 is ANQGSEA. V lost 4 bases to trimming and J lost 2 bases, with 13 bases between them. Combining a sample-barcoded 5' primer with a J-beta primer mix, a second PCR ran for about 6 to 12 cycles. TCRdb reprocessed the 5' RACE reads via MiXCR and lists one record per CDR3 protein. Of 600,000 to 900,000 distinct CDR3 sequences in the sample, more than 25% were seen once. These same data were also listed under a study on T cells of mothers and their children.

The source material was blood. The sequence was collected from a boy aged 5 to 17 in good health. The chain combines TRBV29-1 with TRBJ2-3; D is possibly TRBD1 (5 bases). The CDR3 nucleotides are TGCAGCGTTGCGACAGCAGGAGTCACAGATACGCAGTATTTT. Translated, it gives CSVATAGVTDTQYF.